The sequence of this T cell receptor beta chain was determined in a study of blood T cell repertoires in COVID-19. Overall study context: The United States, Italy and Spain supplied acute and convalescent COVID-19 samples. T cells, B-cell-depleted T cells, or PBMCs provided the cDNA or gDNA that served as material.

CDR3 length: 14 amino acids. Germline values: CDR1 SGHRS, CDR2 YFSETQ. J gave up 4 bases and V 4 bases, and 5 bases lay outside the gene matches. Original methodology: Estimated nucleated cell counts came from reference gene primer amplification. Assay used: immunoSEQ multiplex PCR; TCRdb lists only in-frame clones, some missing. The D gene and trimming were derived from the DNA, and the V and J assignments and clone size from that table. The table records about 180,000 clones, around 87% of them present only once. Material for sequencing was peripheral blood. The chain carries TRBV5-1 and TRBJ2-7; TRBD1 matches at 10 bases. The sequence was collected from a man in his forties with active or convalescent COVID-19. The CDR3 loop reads CASSQRQGAYEQYF. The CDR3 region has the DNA TGCGCCAGCAGCCAGAGACAGGGGGCTTACGAGCAGTACTTC.